The 21 T cell receptor beta chains below all came from one sample that was sequenced in a study of Tregs in tolerant kidney transplant recipients. This table comes from immunoSEQ multiplex PCR, and its TCRdb copy is limited to in-frame clones, with some not included. The table records over 50,000 clones, 75% to 90% of them present only once. The source was Tregs from blood, collected before the transplant. These receptors came from a human donor who received a combined kidney and bone marrow transplant.

This chain connects TRBV10-3 to TRBJ1-3, with D uncertain. V lost 7 bases, J lost 0 bases, and 10 bases lay in between. The CDR3 covers 14 residues. The germline V gene has CDR1 ENHRY and CDR2 SYGVKD. The CDR3 DNA sequence: TGTGCCATCAAGCCCGCTTACTCTGGAAACACCATATATTTT. Protein sequence: CAIKPAYSGNTIYF.

The V call is TRBV10-3, the J call TRBJ2-1, with 7 bases that match TRBD2. Germline V lookup: CDR1 ENHRY, CDR2 SYGVKD. V lost 3 bases to trimming and J lost 1 base; unmatched junction nucleotides: 6. The CDR3 loop spans 16 amino acids. CDR3 sequence reads: CAISDVGGRSYNEQFF. Here the CDR3 DNA reads TGTGCCATCAGTGACGTGGGCGGGAGATCCTACAATGAGCAGTTCTTC.

Only a few counts were recorded for this clone. This chain uses TRBV2 with TRBJ2-1, with a tentative D call TRBD1 (6 bases). V was trimmed by 5 bases and J by 3 bases, leaving 14 bases between them. The germline CDR1 and CDR2 sequences are SNHLY and FYNNEI. This CDR3 is built from 15 residues. CDR3 sequence: CASSPPGAFYNEQFF. Here the CDR3 DNA reads TGTGCCAGCAGTCCCCCAGGGGCGTTCTACAATGAGCAGTTCTTC.

A word on this clone: Germline and junction disagree at one end, which may indicate a read error. This chain uses TRBV5-1 with TRBJ2-3, with D perhaps TRBD1 (6 bases). Germline CDR1 and CDR2: SGHRS and YFSETQ. This CDR3 has 14 amino acids. In DNA form, the CDR3 reads TGCGCCAGCACCTTGGGGGCTAGCACAGATACGCAGTATTTT. Translating gives CASTLGASTDTQYF. The full variable domain, completed using reference TRBV5-1 and TRBJ2-3, is KAGVTQTPRYLIKTRGQQVTLSCSPISGHRSVSWYQQTPGQGLQFLFEYFSETQRNKGNFPGRFSGRQFSNSRSEMNVSTLELGDSALYLCASTLGASTDTQYFGPGTRLTVL.

The chain combines TRBV2 with TRBJ1-2, with 7 bases that match TRBD1. The V and J ends lost 0 bases and 2 bases, in that order; junction bases with no gene match: 0. CDR1 is SNHLY and CDR2 is FYNNEI in the germline V gene. The CDR3 length is 14 residues. The CDR3: CASSEAGGNYGYTF. In DNA form, the CDR3 reads TGTGCCAGCAGTGAAGCAGGGGGCAACTATGGCTACACCTTC.

This sequence joins TRBV27 and TRBJ2-1, with D unresolved. Trimming cost V 3 bases and J 5 bases, with 11 bases left between them. CDR1 and CDR2 (germline): MNHEY, SMNVEV (reference sequence). The CDR3 is 14 amino acids. The DNA for the CDR3 is TGTGCCAGCAGTTTCAGCCGTGATCACAATGAGCAGTTCTTC. Translating it yields CASSFSRDHNEQFF.

This clone was seen once. This chain connects TRBV5-1 to TRBJ2-1; D unclear. The CDR3 is made up of 15 amino acids. The V gene lost 2 bases and the J gene lost 8 bases, with 17 bases spanning the gap. Germline CDR1 SGHRS, CDR2 YFSETQ. This chain's CDR3 is CASSFESLWSDEQFF. CDR3 nucleotide sequence: TGCGCCAGCAGCTTCGAGTCCCTCTGGTCCGATGAGCAGTTCTTC.

This sequence joins TRBV25-1 and TRBJ1-2, with D maybe TRBD1 (5 bases). The CDR3 length is 14 residues. V was trimmed by 2 bases and J by 3 bases, leaving 10 bases between them. The germline V gene has CDR1 MGHDK and CDR2 SYGVNS. The CDR3 protein is CASSEGSGYYGYTF. The CDR3 nucleotides are TGTGCCAGCAGTGAAGGGTCAGGGTACTATGGCTACACCTTC.

CDR3 amino acids: CAPIDRGGDNTGELFF. For the CDR3, the DNA is TGTGCGCCCATCGACAGGGGAGGGGATAACACCGGGGAGCTGTTTTTT. This chain joins TRBV15 and TRBJ2-2, with D maybe TRBD1 (8 bases). Germline V lookup: CDR1 LNHNV, CDR2 YYDKDF (reference sequence). The CDR3 extends over 16 amino acids.

The chain combines TRBV7-2 with TRBJ1-1; D remains ambiguous. The CDR3 contains 16 residues. Germline V lookup: CDR1 SGHTA, CDR2 FQGNSA. V lost 7 bases, J lost 5 bases, and 23 bases lay in between. The CDR3 region has the DNA TGTGCCAGCATCCCCAGGCGGGGTAGTGGGAGGACTGAAGCTTTCTTT. It translates to CASIPRRGSGRTEAFF.

The chain has TRBV18 and TRBJ1-5; weak D call: TRBD1 (5 bases). Germline CDR1 and CDR2: KGHSH and LQKENI. The CDR3 covers 14 residues. V was clipped by 3 bases and J by 4 bases, with 10 bases between them. DNA of the CDR3: TGTGCCAGCTCACCGGCAGGGACGAATCAGCCCCAGCATTTT. Protein product: CASSPAGTNQPQHF. Drawing the rest from reference TRBV18 and TRBJ1-5, the complete variable domain is NAGVMQNPRHLVRRRGQEARLRCSPMKGHSHVYWYRQLPEEGLKFMVYLQKENIIDESGMPKERFSAEFPKEGPSILRIQQVVRGDSAAYFCASSPAGTNQPQHFGDGTRLSIL.

V gene TRBV20-1 combines with J gene TRBJ1-1; D unclear. V dropped 3 bases and J dropped 7 bases, with 9 bases sitting between them. Germline V CDR1 and CDR2: DFQATT, SNEGSKA (reference sequence). The CDR3 contains 11 residues. The CDR3 DNA follows: TGCAGTGCTAGTTGGTACGGTGAAGCTTTCTTT. It is translated as CSASWYGEAFF.

This clone appeared a few times. The rearrangement links TRBV6-5 to TRBJ2-6; D is uncertain. The germline V gene encodes CDR1 MNHEY and CDR2 SVGAGI. V gave up 7 bases and J gave up 4 bases, with 5 bases separating them. The length of the CDR3 is 12 residues. This CDR3 is CASKPGANVLTF. The CDR3 DNA sequence: TGTGCCAGCAAACCCGGGGCCAACGTCCTGACTTTC.

The J gene is TRBJ2-7, the V gene TRBV5-1; unclear D gene. The germline V and J ends were trimmed by 0 bases and 6 bases, with 4 bases remaining between them. CDR1 is SGHRS and CDR2 is YFSETQ in the germline V gene. This CDR3 has 11 residues. The CDR3 DNA follows: TGCGCCAGCAGCTTGGTGGGCGAGCAGTACTTC. Amino acid sequence: CASSLVGEQYF.

The chain carries TRBV27 and TRBJ2-7; 7 bases agree with TRBD1. Germline-derived CDR1 and CDR2 are MNHEY and SMNVEV (reference sequence). The J segment lost 3 bases and the V segment lost 6 bases, leaving 14 bases of the junction unmatched. The CDR3 extends over 16 amino acids. The DNA for the CDR3 is TGTGCCAGCAGCCGATTTAGGCCGACAGGGATCTACGAGCAGTACTTC. This gives the protein CASSRFRPTGIYEQYF.

This clone was observed once. The chain couples TRBV2 to TRBJ2-3; tentatively, D is TRBD2 (6 bases). Germline CDR1 reads SNHLY; CDR2 reads FYNNEI. This CDR3 has 13 residues. Here the CDR3 reads CVSIAGMADTQYF. In DNA form, the CDR3 reads TGTGTCTCCATCGCGGGGATGGCAGATACGCAGTATTTT. The variable domain in full, completed from reference TRBV2 and TRBJ2-3, reads EPEVTQTPSHQVTQMGQEVILRCVPISNHLYFYWYRQILGQKVEFLVSFYNNEISEKSEIFDDQFSVERPDGSNFTLKIRSTKLEDSAMYFCVSIAGMADTQYFGPGTRLTVL.

The rearrangement joins TRBV6-5 to TRBJ2-7, with D tentatively TRBD2 (6 bases). This CDR3 has 16 amino acids. From germline, CDR1 is MNHEY and CDR2 SVGAGI. V lost 0 bases, J lost 5 bases, and 17 bases lay in between. Here the CDR3 DNA reads TGTGCCAGCAGTTACTCGATTCAGGCGGGGAACAACGAGCAGTACTTC. Translated, it gives CASSYSIQAGNNEQYF.

CDR3 sequence reads: CSVQGDSGNTIYF. CDR3 nucleotides: TGCAGCGTTCAGGGGGACTCTGGAAACACCATATATTTT. This chain connects TRBV29-1 to TRBJ1-3; 7 positions match TRBD1. Trimming cost V 5 bases and J 0 bases; bases outside gene matches: 1. The CDR3 contains 13 residues. Germline V gives CDR1 SQVTM, CDR2 ANQGSEA.

This chain connects TRBV21-1 to TRBJ1-1; the table assigns TRBD1, which was not confirmed against the DNA. TRBV21-1 is a pseudogene. There are 16 residues in the CDR3. CDR3 bases: TGTGCCAGCAGCAAAAAGAAGGGGCTCATGAACACTGAAGCTTTCTTT. It yields the protein CASSKKKGLMNTEAFF.

Of note for this clone: The junction shows a germline mismatch at one end, possibly a read error. V gene TRBV6-6 combines with J gene TRBJ1-2; TRBD1 might be the D (5 bases). Germline CDR1 MNHNY, CDR2 SVGAGI (reference sequence). The CDR3 has 12 amino acids. The CDR3 nucleotides read TGTGTCAGCAGCTTGACAGACTATGGCTACACCTTC. It codes for CVSSLTDYGYTF.

The V and J genes are TRBV7-6 and TRBJ2-5; D is uncertain. V lost 5 bases and J lost 5, with 6 bases in between. The CDR3 length is 11 residues. Germline V gene data show CDR1 as SGHVS and CDR2 as FNYEAQ. The CDR3 reads CASSPAETQYF. The CDR3 bases are TGTGCCAGCAGCCCCGCGGAGACCCAGTACTTC.